This TCR beta chain was sequenced during a study of OX40 agonist ivuxolimab in advanced cancers. The V gene lost 7 bases and the J gene lost 0 bases, with 9 bases spanning the gap. CDR3 length equals 14 residues. Germline assignment: CDR1 MNHEY and CDR2 SVGAGI. Regarding this clone: Antigen unknown.

Broader study findings: In the 0.1-3.0 mg/kg groups, partial responders showed among the lowest expansion.

Here immunoSEQ multiplex PCR was the method, and the copy in TCRdb shows in-frame clones only, minus some. The profile covers roughly 73,000 clones, with almost 90% appearing a single time and 2% to 2.5% taken by the ten largest. This sequence was found in an adult with an advanced solid tumor such as melanoma, head and neck, liver or kidney cancer. This chain joins TRBV6-5 and TRBJ2-2; D ambiguous. The specimen was CD4+ or CD8+ T cells sorted from blood, collected in a trial of the OX40 agonist ivuxolimab. CDR3 amino acids: CASMDGSNTGELFF. For the CDR3, the DNA is TGTGCCAGCATGGATGGCTCGAACACCGGGGAGCTGTTTTTT.